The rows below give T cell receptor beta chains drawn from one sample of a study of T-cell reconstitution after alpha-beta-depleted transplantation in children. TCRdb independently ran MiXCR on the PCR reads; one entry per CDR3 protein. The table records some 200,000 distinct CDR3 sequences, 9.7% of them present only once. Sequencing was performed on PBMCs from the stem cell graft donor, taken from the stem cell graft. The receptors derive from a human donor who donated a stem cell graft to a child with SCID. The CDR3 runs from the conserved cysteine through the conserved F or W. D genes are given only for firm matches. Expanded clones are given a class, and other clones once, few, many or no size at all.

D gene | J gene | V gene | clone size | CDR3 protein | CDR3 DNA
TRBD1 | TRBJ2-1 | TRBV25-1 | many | CASSELGRGQNEQFF | TGTGCCAGCAGTGAATTGGGCAGGGGGCAGAATGAGCAGTTCTTC
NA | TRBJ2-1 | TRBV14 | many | CASSQFQGHEQFF | TGTGCCAGCAGCCAATTCCAGGGTCATGAGCAGTTCTTC
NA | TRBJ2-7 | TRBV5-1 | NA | CASSLLVLRTAYEQYF | TGCGCCAGCAGCCTCCTTGTATTGCGGACAGCCTACGAGCAGTACTTC
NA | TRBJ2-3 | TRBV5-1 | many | CASSLGPASTDTQYF | TGCGCCAGCAGCTTGGGGCCAGCTAGCACAGATACGCAGTATTTT
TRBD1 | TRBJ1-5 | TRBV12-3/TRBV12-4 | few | CASSHGTGDNQPQHF | TGTGCCAGCAGTCACGGGACAGGGGATAATCAGCCCCAGCATTTT
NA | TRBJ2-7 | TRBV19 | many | CASRNRDHEQYF | TGTGCCAGTAGGAACAGGGACCACGAGCAGTACTTC
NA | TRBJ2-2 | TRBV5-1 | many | CASSLETDGELFF | TGCGCCAGCAGCTTGGAAACTGACGGGGAGCTGTTTTTT
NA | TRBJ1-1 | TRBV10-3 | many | CATRRQGFLNTEAFF | TGTGCCACACGGCGCCAGGGGTTTTTGAACACTGAAGCTTTCTTT
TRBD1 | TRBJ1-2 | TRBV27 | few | CASSPRPGQGNRANYGYTF | TGTGCCAGCAGTCCCCGACCGGGACAGGGGAATCGGGCTAACTATGGCTACACCTTC
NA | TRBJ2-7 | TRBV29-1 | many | CSVGIYYEQYF | TGCAGCGTCGGGATCTACTACGAGCAGTACTTC
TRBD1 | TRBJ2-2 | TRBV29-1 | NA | CSVTGQVNTGELFF | TGCAGCGTGACGGGACAGGTTAACACCGGGGAGCTGTTTTTT
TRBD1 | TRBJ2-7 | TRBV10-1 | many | CASSPGQSFCEQYF | TGCGCCAGCAGTCCGGGACAGTCATTTTGCGAGCAGTACTTC
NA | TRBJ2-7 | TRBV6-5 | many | CASSYAGAYEQYF | TGTGCCAGCAGTTACGCAGGGGCCTACGAGCAGTACTTC
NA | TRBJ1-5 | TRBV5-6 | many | CASRPGRGYSNQPQHF | TGTGCCAGCCGGCCGGGCAGGGGATATAGCAATCAGCCCCAGCATTTT